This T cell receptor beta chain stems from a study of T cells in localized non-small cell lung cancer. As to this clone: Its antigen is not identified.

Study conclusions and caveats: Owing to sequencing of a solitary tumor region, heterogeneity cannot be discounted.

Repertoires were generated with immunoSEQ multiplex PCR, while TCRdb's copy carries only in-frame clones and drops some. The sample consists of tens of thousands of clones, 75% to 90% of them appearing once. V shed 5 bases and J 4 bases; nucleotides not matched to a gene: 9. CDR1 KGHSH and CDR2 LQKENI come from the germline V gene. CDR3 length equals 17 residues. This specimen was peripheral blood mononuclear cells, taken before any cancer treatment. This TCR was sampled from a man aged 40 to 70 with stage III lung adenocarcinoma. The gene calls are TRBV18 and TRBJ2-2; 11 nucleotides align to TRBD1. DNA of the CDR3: TGTGCCAGCTCAGCAGACCTTGGGACAGGGGGCACCGGGGAGCTGTTTTTT. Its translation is CASSADLGTGGTGELFF. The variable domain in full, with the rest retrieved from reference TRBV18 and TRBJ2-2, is NAGVMQNPRHLVRRRGQEARLRCSPMKGHSHVYWYRQLPEEGLKFMVYLQKENIIDESGMPKERFSAEFPKEGPSILRIQQVVRGDSAAYFCASSADLGTGGTGELFFGEGSRLTVL.